The 30 T cell receptor beta chains below come from one sample, sequenced in a study of blood T cell repertoires in COVID-19. Sequencing used immunoSEQ multiplex PCR; TCRdb keeps in-frame clones, though not all of them. The sample lists 45,000 to 60,000 clones; around 73% were seen once. The sample taken for sequencing was PBMCs or T cells enriched from blood (not recorded which). The receptors were gathered from a woman aged 45-59 years with acute COVID-19.

This clone has just a few counts. The chain joins TRBV19 to TRBJ2-3; D call uncertain. The V gene lost 0 bases and the J gene lost 1 base, with 8 bases spanning the gap. CDR3 size: 15 residues. Germline CDR1 and CDR2: LNHDA and SQIVND (reference sequence). CDR3 region: CASSIDLSGTDTQYF. CDR3 coding DNA: TGTGCCAGTAGTATAGATCTAAGCGGCACAGATACGCAGTATTTT.

The J gene is TRBJ1-6, the V gene TRBV18; 7 bases match TRBD1. The V gene's germline CDR1 is KGHSH and CDR2 LQKENI. This CDR3 comprises 14 residues. Germline trimming cut 3 bases from V and 8 bases from J; bases unmatched to any gene: 4. The CDR3 region is CASSPGTVDSPLHF. The CDR3 DNA reads as TGTGCCAGCTCACCGGGGACAGTCGATTCACCCCTCCACTTT.

This chain uses TRBV9 with TRBJ1-3; possible D gene TRBD1, 5 bases. Deletions cut 0 bases from V and 7 bases from J, with 14 bases between. Germline V gene sequence: CDR1 SGDLS, CDR2 YYNGEE. The CDR3 consists of 15 residues. In nucleotides, the CDR3 is TGTGCCAGCAGCGTAGGATCGGGGGTCAGGAACACCATATATTTT. It encodes CASSVGSGVRNTIYF.

This chain connects TRBV19 to TRBJ2-6; D possibly corresponds to TRBD1 (6 bases). This CDR3 is 15 amino acids long. V was trimmed by 1 base and J by 4 bases, leaving 8 bases between them. CDR1 is LNHDA and CDR2 is SQIVND in the germline V gene (reference sequence). The CDR3 DNA reads TGTGCCAGTAGTATAGCAGGGGCCGGGGCCAACGTCCTGACTTTC. As protein: CASSIAGAGANVLTF.

The chain joins TRBV7-2 to TRBJ2-3; the match to TRBD2 covers 15 bases. The V gene end was trimmed by 5 bases and the J gene end by 1 base; junction bases not matched to a gene: 7. This CDR3 spans 18 amino acids. Germline V gene sequence: CDR1 SGHTA, CDR2 FQGNSA. This CDR3 reads CASSLTRTSGGGTDTQYF. DNA for the CDR3: TGTGCCAGCAGCCTAACACGGACTAGCGGGGGGGGCACAGATACGCAGTATTTT.

This clone is a singleton in its sample. V and J are TRBV2 and TRBJ1-2; 7 positions match TRBD1. Losses at the gene ends were 8 bases for V and 4 bases for J; bases not matched to a gene: 10. Germline loops: CDR1 SNHLY, CDR2 FYNNEI. The CDR3 totals 14 residues. CDR3 bases: TGTGCCAGCGGCTCCCGGGACAGTCGCTATGGCTACACCTTC. It encodes CASGSRDSRYGYTF.

This clone was detected only a few times. V usage is TRBV5-1 and J usage is TRBJ2-2; the D gene is possibly TRBD2 (5 bases). This CDR3 contains 13 residues. Germline V gene lookup returns CDR1 SGHRS and CDR2 YFSETQ. The V gene lost 3 bases and the J gene lost 6 bases, with 9 bases spanning the gap. The CDR3 loop is CASSSQEAGELFF. As DNA, the CDR3 is TGCGCCAGCAGCTCGCAGGAGGCCGGGGAGCTGTTTTTT.

The rearrangement joins TRBV24-1 to TRBJ1-2; 10 bases agree with TRBD1. Trimming cost V 4 bases and J 7 bases; bases outside gene matches: 8. The CDR3 is made up of 15 amino acids. CDR1 is KGHDR, CDR2 SFDVKD, per germline. DNA of the CDR3: TGTGCCACCAGTGACCCGAGACAGGGGGCGAGTGGCTACACCTTC. It translates to CATSDPRQGASGYTF.

The chain joins TRBV7-6 to TRBJ1-5; D is uncertain. Germline V lookup: CDR1 SGHVS, CDR2 FNYEAQ. CDR3 size: 13 residues. With 5 bases removed from V and 7 bases from J, the gap between germline ends came to 12 bases. The CDR3 DNA is TGTGCCAGCAGCCAGGATGGAAGGCAGCCCCAGCATTTT. Translating gives CASSQDGRQPQHF.

The gene calls are TRBV28 and TRBJ2-7; D gene uncertain. Germline CDR1 is MDHEN and CDR2 is SYDVKM. This CDR3 comprises 13 residues. The V and J ends lost 4 bases and 2 bases respectively, with 9 bases between them. The CDR3 nucleotides read TGTGCCAGCAGTTCCCTCGGTCCCTACGAGCAGTACTTC. It is translated as CASSSLGPYEQYF. Full variable domain (remainder filled in from reference TRBV28 and TRBJ2-7): DVKVTQSSRYLVKRTGEKVFLECVQDMDHENMFWYRQDPGLGLRLIYFSYDVKMKEKGDIPEGYSVSREKKERFSLILESASTNQTSMYLCASSSLGPYEQYFGPGTRLTVT.

The chain employs TRBV30 and TRBJ2-2; no firm D call. Germline CDR1 reads GTSNPN; CDR2 reads SVGIG (reference sequence). The CDR3 runs 15 residues. V lost 3 bases and J 1 base, leaving 12 bases between the germline ends. The CDR3 here is CAWRADIQNTGELFF. DNA of the CDR3: TGTGCCTGGAGGGCCGACATACAGAACACCGGGGAGCTGTTTTTT.

This clone was counted only a few times. The V call is TRBV2, the J call TRBJ2-1, with 9 bases lining up with TRBD2. The CDR3 consists of 15 residues. From germline, CDR1 is SNHLY and CDR2 FYNNEI. V shed 4 bases, J shed 2 bases, and the junction held 3 bases outside the gene matches. The CDR3 coding sequence is TGTGCCAGCAGTGGCGGGGGGGCTACCTACAATGAGCAGTTCTTC. This sequence encodes CASSGGGATYNEQFF.

The sample holds a few counts of this clone. This chain connects TRBV3-1 (or the pseudogene TRBV3-2) to TRBJ1-5, with D perhaps TRBD1 (6 bases). CDR1 LGHDT and CDR2 YNNKEL come from the germline V gene (reference sequence). V gave up 4 bases and J gave up 6 bases, with 13 bases separating them. This CDR3 comprises 14 residues. CDR3 bases: TGTGCCAGCAGCCGGACAGCAGGGGCTCAGCCCCAGCATTTT. Translation gives CASSRTAGAQPQHF.

The chain is built from TRBV25-1 and TRBJ1-2; D is possibly TRBD1 (6 bases). The CDR3 runs 14 residues. The germline gives CDR1 MGHDK, CDR2 SYGVNS. Deletions cut 5 bases from V and 5 bases from J, with 15 bases between. CDR3 nucleotide sequence: TGTGCCAGCAGTCCCCCCGGGGGGCGTTATGGCTACACCTTC. Amino acid sequence: CASSPPGGRYGYTF.

This rearrangement joins TRBV20-1 to TRBJ2-3, with D tentatively TRBD2 (7 bases). Trimming shortened V by 3 bases and J by 0 bases, and 19 bases separated the two germline ends. There are 17 residues in the CDR3. The germline gives CDR1 DFQATT, CDR2 SNEGSKA (reference sequence). CDR3 bases: TGCAGTGCTAGTCTTCGGGGGGCCCACCCTAGCACAGATACGCAGTATTTT. It encodes CSASLRGAHPSTDTQYF.

The rearrangement joins TRBV12-3 or TRBV12-4 to TRBJ1-5; D gene ambiguous. The CDR3 covers 12 residues. V gave up 11 bases and J gave up 0 bases, with 8 bases separating them. The CDR3 nucleotides read TGTGCCGCCTCAGATAGCAATCAGCCCCAGCATTTT. Translating gives CAASDSNQPQHF.

The chain combines TRBV6-5 with TRBJ1-1, with D possibly matching TRBD1 (6 bases). The CDR3 has 13 amino acids. Looked up from germline, CDR1 is MNHEY and CDR2 is SVGAGI. Trimming stripped 5 bases from V and 0 bases from J, with 7 bases between. In DNA, the CDR3 is TGTGCCAGCAGTAGGACAGTGAACACTGAAGCTTTCTTT. Its protein is CASSRTVNTEAFF.

The chain joins TRBV12-3 or TRBV12-4 to TRBJ1-2, with a tentative D call TRBD1 (5 bases). There are 13 residues in the CDR3. V was trimmed by 2 bases and J by 3 bases, leaving 7 bases between them. The CDR3 loop is CASSLPTDYGYTF. CDR3 nucleotides: TGTGCCAGCAGTTTACCGACAGACTATGGCTACACCTTC.

This clone was seen only a few times. The gene calls are TRBV20-1 and TRBJ1-1, with unresolved D. The germline CDR1 and CDR2 sequences are DFQATT and SNEGSKA (reference sequence). The CDR3 consists of 12 residues. Trimming left V 3 bases short and J 6 bases short, with 11 bases between. The CDR3: CSASGGSAEAFF. Here the CDR3 DNA reads TGCAGTGCTAGTGGAGGGTCGGCTGAAGCTTTCTTT.

The chain combines TRBV19 with TRBJ1-2; 7 bases are a match to TRBD1. This CDR3 is 13 amino acids long. V lost 6 bases and J lost 8; bases outside the gene matches: 9. Germline V gene lookup returns CDR1 LNHDA and CDR2 SQIVND (reference sequence). The CDR3 region is CASSLRQGLGYTF. The CDR3 DNA is TGTGCCAGTAGCCTTCGACAGGGTCTGGGCTACACCTTC.

About this clone: One junction end disagrees with the germline gene, perhaps due to a read error. The rearrangement uses TRBV6-5 and TRBJ1-2, with a possible D match to TRBD1 (6 bases). This CDR3 is built from 16 residues. The germline V gene encodes CDR1 MNHEY and CDR2 SVGAGI. The CDR3 spells CASSYSVTGPMRRGYF. The DNA of the CDR3 is TGTGCCAGCAGTTACTCGGTTACAGGGCCCATGAGGCGCGGCTACTTC.

This chain uses TRBV2 with TRBJ1-1, with a weak D call TRBD1 (5 bases). The CDR3 has 14 amino acids. V lost 6 bases and J 0 bases, leaving 11 bases between the germline ends. Germline V CDR1 and CDR2: SNHLY, FYNNEI. The CDR3, as DNA: TGTGCCAGCAGGGGGGGACGGATGAACACTGAAGCTTTCTTT. It is translated as CASRGGRMNTEAFF.

This chain connects TRBV5-1 to TRBJ2-5, with D tentatively TRBD1 (5 bases). Germline CDR1 and CDR2: SGHRS and YFSETQ. The CDR3 extends over 14 amino acids. V was clipped by 4 bases and J by 2 bases, with 12 bases between them. The CDR3 DNA is TGCGCCAGCAGCCTAACGACAGATCAAGAGACCCAGTACTTC. Its protein is CASSLTTDQETQYF.

V is TRBV19 and J is TRBJ1-5; tentatively, D is TRBD1 (5 bases). The germline V and J ends were trimmed by 3 bases and 4 bases, with 28 bases remaining between them. This CDR3 is 20 amino acids long. Germline V gene data show CDR1 as LNHDA and CDR2 as SQIVND (reference sequence). The DNA of the CDR3 is TGTGCCAGTAGTATTTTCCTTCCGAGCCTCGGCAGGGCCCTTAATCAGCCCCAGCATTTT. This sequence encodes CASSIFLPSLGRALNQPQHF.

In this sample, this clone turned up a few times. The CDR3 DNA sequence: TGTGCCAGCAGTTACTCGACGACAGCTAACACCGGGGAGCTGTTTTTT. It translates to CASSYSTTANTGELFF. The gene calls are TRBV6-5 and TRBJ2-2, with D tentatively TRBD1 (5 bases). The V end was cut by 0 bases, the J end by 2 bases, with 10 bases between. Germline V gene data show CDR1 as MNHEY and CDR2 as SVGAGI. The CDR3 spans 16 residues.

This clone appeared a single time. This rearrangement joins TRBV6-5 to TRBJ2-7; tentatively, D is TRBD1 (5 bases). The CDR3 is 13 residues long. Germline assignment: CDR1 MNHEY and CDR2 SVGAGI. Trimming took off 0 bases at V and 5 bases at J, with 8 bases between the two ends. The CDR3 DNA is TGTGCCAGCAGTTACTCGGGGCCCGACGAGCAGTACTTC. This translates into CASSYSGPDEQYF.

This chain joins TRBV7-3 and TRBJ1-6; tentative D call: TRBD1 (6 bases). This CDR3 has 14 amino acids. CDR1 is SGHTA and CDR2 is FQGTGA in the germline V gene. The V end was cut by 5 bases, the J end by 7 bases, with 12 bases between. CDR3: CASSHGQRNSPLHF. For the CDR3, the DNA is TGTGCCAGCAGCCATGGACAGAGGAATTCACCCCTCCACTTT.

This chain uses TRBV9 with TRBJ2-1, with a possible D match to TRBD1 (6 bases). V lost 0 bases, J lost 7 bases, and 14 bases lay in between. CDR3 size: 15 residues. CDR1 and CDR2 from the germline V gene are SGDLS and YYNGEE. CDR3 sequence: CASSVDQGPLNEQFF. The DNA for the CDR3 is TGTGCCAGCAGCGTAGACCAGGGGCCCCTAAATGAGCAGTTCTTC.

The genes are TRBV5-4 and TRBJ2-7, with 11 positions matching TRBD1. Germline CDR1 is SGHNT and CDR2 is YYREEE (reference sequence). This CDR3 is built from 15 residues. The V gene end was trimmed by 0 bases and the J gene end by 2 bases; junction bases not matched to a gene: 1. The CDR3 loop reads CASSLGGQGAYEQYF. The CDR3 nucleotides read TGTGCCAGCAGCTTGGGGGGACAGGGGGCCTACGAGCAGTACTTC.

J is TRBJ1-5 and V is TRBV6-1, with TRBD1 as a possible D gene (5 bases). The germline V gene encodes CDR1 MNHNS and CDR2 SASEGT. The length of the CDR3 is 15 residues. V was trimmed by 1 base and J by 5 bases, leaving 12 bases between them. This CDR3 reads CASSEGPAGHQPQHF. The DNA for the CDR3 is TGTGCCAGCAGTGAAGGTCCAGCAGGGCATCAGCCCCAGCATTTT.